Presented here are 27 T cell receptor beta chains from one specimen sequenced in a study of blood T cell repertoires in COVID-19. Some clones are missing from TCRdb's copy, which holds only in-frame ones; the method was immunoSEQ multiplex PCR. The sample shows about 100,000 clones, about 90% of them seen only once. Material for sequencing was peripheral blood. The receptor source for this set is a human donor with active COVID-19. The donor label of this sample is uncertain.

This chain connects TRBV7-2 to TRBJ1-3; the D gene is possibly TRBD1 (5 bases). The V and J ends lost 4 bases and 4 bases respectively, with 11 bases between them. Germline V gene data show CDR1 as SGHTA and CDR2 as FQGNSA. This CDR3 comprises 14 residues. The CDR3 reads CASSSQGLGNTIYF. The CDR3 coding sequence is TGTGCCAGCAGCTCGCAGGGTCTAGGAAACACCATATATTTT.

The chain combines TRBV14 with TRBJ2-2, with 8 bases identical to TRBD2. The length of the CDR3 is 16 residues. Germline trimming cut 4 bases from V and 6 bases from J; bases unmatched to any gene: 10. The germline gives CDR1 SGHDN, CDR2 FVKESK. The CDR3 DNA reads TGTGCCAGCAGCCCTACGGACACGGGAGGGGCCGGGGAGCTGTTTTTT. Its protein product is CASSPTDTGGAGELFF.

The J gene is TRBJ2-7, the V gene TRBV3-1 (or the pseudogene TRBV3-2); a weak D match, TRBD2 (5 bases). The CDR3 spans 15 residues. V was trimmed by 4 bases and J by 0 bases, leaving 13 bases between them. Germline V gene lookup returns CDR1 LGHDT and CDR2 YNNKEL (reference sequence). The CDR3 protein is CASSPPGDRSYEQYF. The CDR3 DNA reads TGTGCCAGCAGCCCTCCCGGGGATCGCTCCTACGAGCAGTACTTC.

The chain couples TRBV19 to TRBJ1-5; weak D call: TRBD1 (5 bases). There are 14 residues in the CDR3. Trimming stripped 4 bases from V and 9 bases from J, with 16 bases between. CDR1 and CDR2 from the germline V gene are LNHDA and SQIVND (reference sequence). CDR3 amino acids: CASSTPGVGRPQHF. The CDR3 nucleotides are TGTGCCAGTAGTACCCCTGGGGTGGGGCGGCCCCAGCATTTT.

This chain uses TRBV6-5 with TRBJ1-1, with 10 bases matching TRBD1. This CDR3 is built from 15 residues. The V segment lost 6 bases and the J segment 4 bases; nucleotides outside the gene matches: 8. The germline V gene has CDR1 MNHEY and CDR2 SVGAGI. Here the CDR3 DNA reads TGTGCCAGCAGGCGCAGACAGGGGGCTGGCACTGAAGCTTTCTTT. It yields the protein CASRRRQGAGTEAFF.

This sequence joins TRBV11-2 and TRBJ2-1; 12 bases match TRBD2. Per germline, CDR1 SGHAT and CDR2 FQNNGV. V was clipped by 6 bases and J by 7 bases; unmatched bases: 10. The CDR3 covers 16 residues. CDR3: CASRNLAGGPMNEQFF. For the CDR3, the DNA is TGTGCCAGCAGAAATCTAGCGGGGGGGCCAATGAATGAGCAGTTCTTC.

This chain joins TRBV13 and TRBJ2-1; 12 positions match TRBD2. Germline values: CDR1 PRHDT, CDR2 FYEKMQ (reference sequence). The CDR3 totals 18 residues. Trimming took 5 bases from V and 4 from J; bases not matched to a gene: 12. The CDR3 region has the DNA TGTGCCAGCAGCAGTAGACTAGCGGGGGCCCCCGGGTACAATGAGCAGTTCTTC. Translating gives CASSSRLAGAPGYNEQFF.

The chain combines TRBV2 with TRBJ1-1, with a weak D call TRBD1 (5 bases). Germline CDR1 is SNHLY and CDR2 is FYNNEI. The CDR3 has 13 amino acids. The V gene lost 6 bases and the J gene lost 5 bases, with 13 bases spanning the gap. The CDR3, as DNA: TGTGCCAGCAGCCTAGGGGAGGAGACTGAAGCTTTCTTT. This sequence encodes CASSLGEETEAFF. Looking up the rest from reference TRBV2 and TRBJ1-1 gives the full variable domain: EPEVTQTPSHQVTQMGQEVILRCVPISNHLYFYWYRQILGQKVEFLVSFYNNEISEKSEIFDDQFSVERPDGSNFTLKIRSTKLEDSAMYFCASSLGEETEAFFGQGTRLTVV.

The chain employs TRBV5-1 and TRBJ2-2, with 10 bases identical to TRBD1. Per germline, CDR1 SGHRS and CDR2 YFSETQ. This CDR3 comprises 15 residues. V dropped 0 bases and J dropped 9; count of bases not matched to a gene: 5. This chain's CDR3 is CASSLDGTGDRELFF. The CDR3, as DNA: TGCGCCAGCAGCTTGGATGGGACAGGGGACCGGGAGCTGTTTTTT.

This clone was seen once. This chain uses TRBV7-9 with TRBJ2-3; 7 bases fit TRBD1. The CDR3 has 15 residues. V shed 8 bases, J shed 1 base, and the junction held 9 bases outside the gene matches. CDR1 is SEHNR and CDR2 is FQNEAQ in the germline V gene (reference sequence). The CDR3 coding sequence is TGTGCCAGCGGCATACTCGGGACAGGCACAGATACGCAGTATTTT. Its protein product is CASGILGTGTDTQYF.

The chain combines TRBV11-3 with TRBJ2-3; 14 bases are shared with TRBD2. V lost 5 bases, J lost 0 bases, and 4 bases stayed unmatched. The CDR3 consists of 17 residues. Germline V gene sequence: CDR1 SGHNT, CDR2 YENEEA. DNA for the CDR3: TGTGCCAGCAGCCACGGACTAGCGGGGGGTAGCACAGATACGCAGTATTTT. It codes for CASSHGLAGGSTDTQYF.

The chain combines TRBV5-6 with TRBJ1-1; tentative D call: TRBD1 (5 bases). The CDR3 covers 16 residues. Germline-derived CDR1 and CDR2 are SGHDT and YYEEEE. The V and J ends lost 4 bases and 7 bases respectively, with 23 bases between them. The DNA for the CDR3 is TGTGCCAGCAGCCCCCGGGACTCTCTAAGTTGGGATGAAGCTTTCTTT. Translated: CASSPRDSLSWDEAFF.

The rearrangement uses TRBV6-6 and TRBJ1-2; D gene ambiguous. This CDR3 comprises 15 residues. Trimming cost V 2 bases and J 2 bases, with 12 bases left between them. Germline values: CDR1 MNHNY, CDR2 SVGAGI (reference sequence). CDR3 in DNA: TGTGCCAGCAGTTACAGAGACACCTTCAACTATGGCTACACCTTC. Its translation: CASSYRDTFNYGYTF.

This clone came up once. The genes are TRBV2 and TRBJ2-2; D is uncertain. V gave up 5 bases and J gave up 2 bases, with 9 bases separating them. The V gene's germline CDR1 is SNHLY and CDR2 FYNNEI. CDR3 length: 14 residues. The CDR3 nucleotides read TGTGCCAGCAGTAGAAGCCAAAACACCGGGGAGCTGTTTTTT. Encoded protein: CASSRSQNTGELFF.

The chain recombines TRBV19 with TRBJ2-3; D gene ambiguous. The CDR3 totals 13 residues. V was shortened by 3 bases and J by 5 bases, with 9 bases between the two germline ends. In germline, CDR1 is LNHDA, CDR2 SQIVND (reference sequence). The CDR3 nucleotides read TGTGCCAGTAGTATCGTGCGGCGAGATACGCAGTATTTT. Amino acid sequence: CASSIVRRDTQYF.

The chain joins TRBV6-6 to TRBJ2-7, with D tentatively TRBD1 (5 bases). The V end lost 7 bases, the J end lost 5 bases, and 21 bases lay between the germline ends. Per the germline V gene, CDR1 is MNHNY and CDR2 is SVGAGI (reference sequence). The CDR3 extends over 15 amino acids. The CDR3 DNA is TGTGCCAGCACCTTAGGGGTACCTCCAGGCGACGAGCAGTACTTC. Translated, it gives CASTLGVPPGDEQYF.

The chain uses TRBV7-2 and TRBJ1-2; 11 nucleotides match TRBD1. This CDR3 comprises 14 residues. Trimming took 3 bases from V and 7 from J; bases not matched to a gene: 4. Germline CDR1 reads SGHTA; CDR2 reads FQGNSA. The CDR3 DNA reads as TGTGCCAGCAGCTTTACCGGGACAGGGGGTGGCTACACCTTC. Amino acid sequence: CASSFTGTGGGYTF.

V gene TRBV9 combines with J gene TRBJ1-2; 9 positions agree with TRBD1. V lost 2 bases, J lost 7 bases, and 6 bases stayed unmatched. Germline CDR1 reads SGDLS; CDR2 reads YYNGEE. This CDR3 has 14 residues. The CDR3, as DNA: TGTGCCAGCAGCGTGGGGACAGGGTCGGGTGGCTACACCTTC. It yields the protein CASSVGTGSGGYTF. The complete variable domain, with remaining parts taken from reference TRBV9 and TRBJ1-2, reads DSGVTQTPKHLITATGQRVTLRCSPRSGDLSVYWYQQSLDQGLQFLIQYYNGEERAKGNILERFSAQQFPDLHSELNLSSLELGDSALYFCASSVGTGSGGYTFGSGTRLTVV.

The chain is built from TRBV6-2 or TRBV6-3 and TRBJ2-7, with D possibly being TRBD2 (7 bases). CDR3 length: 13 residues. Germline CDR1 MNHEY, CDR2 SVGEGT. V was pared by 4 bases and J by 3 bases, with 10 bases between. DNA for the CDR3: TGTGCCAGCAGTTCGGGGGGACACTACGAGCAGTACTTC. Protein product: CASSSGGHYEQYF.

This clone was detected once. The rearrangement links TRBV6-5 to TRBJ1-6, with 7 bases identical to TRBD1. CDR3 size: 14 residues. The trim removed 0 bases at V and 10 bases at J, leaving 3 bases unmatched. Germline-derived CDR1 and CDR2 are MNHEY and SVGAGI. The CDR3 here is CASSYSTGSSPLHF. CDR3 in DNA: TGTGCCAGCAGTTACTCGACAGGGTCCTCACCCCTCCACTTT.

This chain's CDR3 is CASRKLAGAYNEQFF. As DNA, the CDR3 is TGTGCCAGCAGAAAGCTAGCGGGGGCCTACAATGAGCAGTTCTTC. The J gene is TRBJ2-1, the V gene TRBV6-4; 10 bases line up with TRBD2. The CDR3 is made up of 15 amino acids. Germline CDR1 and CDR2: MRHNA and SNTAGT. With 6 bases clipped from V and 2 bases from J, the junction kept 4 bases outside the gene matches.

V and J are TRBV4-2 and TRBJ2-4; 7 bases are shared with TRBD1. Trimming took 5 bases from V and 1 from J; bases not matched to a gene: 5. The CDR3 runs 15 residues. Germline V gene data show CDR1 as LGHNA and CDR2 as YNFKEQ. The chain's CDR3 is CASSSTGSAKNIQYF. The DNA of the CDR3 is TGTGCCAGCAGCTCGACAGGGTCTGCCAAAAACATTCAGTACTTC.

Written as DNA, the CDR3 is TGTGCCAGCAACTCCCCGAACACCGGGGAGCTGTTTTTT. Translating gives CASNSPNTGELFF. The chain links TRBV7-8 to TRBJ2-2; D unresolved. CDR1 and CDR2 from the germline V gene are SGHVS and FQNEAQ. This CDR3 is built from 13 residues. The ends were cut back, 7 bases at V and 0 bases at J, with 6 bases in the middle.

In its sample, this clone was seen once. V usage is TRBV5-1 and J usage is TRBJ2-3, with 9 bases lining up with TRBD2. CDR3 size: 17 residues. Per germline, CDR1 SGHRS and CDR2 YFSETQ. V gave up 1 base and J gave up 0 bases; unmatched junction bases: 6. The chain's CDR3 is CASSLIGLASSTDTQYF. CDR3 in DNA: TGCGCCAGCAGCTTGATTGGACTAGCGAGTAGCACAGATACGCAGTATTTT.

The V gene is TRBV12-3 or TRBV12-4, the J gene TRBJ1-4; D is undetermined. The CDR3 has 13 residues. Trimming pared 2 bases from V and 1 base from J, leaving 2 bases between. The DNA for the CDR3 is TGTGCCAGCAGTTTACAAACTAATGAAAAACTGTTTTTT. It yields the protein CASSLQTNEKLFF.

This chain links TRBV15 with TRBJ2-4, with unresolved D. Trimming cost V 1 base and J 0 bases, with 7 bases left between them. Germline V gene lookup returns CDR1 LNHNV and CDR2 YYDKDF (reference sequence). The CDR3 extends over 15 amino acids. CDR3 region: CATSRGGLAKNIQYF. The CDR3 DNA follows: TGTGCCACCAGCAGAGGAGGCCTAGCCAAAAACATTCAGTACTTC.

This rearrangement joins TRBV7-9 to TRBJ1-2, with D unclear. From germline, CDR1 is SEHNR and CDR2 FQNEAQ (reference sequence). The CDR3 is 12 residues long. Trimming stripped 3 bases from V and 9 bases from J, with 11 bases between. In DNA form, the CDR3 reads TGTGCCAGCAGCTTTATAGAGGGAAGCTACACCTTC. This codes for CASSFIEGSYTF.